Each of the 9 T cell receptor beta chains below was sequenced from the same sample in a study of OX40 agonist ivuxolimab in advanced cancers. Profiling relied on immunoSEQ multiplex PCR, and the TCRdb table lists in-frame clones only, not all of them. This sample has under 100,000 clones, with roughly 90% found just once. The sample consisted of CD4+ or CD8+ T cells sorted from blood, taken in a trial of the OX40 agonist ivuxolimab. The receptors derive from an adult with an advanced solid tumor such as melanoma, head and neck, liver or kidney cancer.

The chain joins TRBV2 to TRBJ1-1; D uncertain. Germline CDR1 is SNHLY and CDR2 is FYNNEI. The CDR3 sequence is 12 residues long. The germline V and J ends were trimmed by 5 bases and 6 bases, with 10 bases remaining between them. The CDR3 reads CASSPGEAEAFF. The CDR3 region has the DNA TGTGCCAGCAGTCCTGGAGAGGCTGAAGCTTTCTTT.

In nucleotides, the CDR3 is TGTGCCTGGAGTGTAGGCGGGAGCTCCTATAATTCACCCCTCCACTTT. Encoded protein: CAWSVGGSSYNSPLHF. The rearrangement joins TRBV30 to TRBJ1-6; D is unclear. Germline CDR1 and CDR2: GTSNPN and SVGIG (reference sequence). This CDR3 is 16 amino acids long. V lost 0 bases and J 0 bases, leaving 9 bases between the germline ends.

This clone showed up just once. This specimen includes other DNA sequences encoding the same CDR3. The rearrangement joins TRBV6-5 to TRBJ2-1; D is possibly TRBD2 (5 bases). The V and J ends lost 6 bases and 0 bases respectively, with 9 bases between them. The CDR3 consists of 14 residues. Germline loops: CDR1 MNHEY, CDR2 SVGAGI. The CDR3 sequence: CASRRTVSYNEQFF. The CDR3 DNA follows: TGTGCCAGCAGGCGGACTGTCTCCTACAATGAGCAGTTCTTC.

V gene TRBV28 combines with J gene TRBJ2-1; TRBD2 matches at 7 bases. CDR3 length: 15 residues. The V and J ends lost 4 bases and 7 bases, in that order; junction bases with no gene match: 10. Germline assignment: CDR1 MDHEN and CDR2 SYDVKM. The CDR3 region is CASSSGSLGGNEQFF. In DNA, the CDR3 is TGTGCCAGCAGTTCCGGGAGCCTGGGAGGGAATGAGCAGTTCTTC.

The rearrangement joins TRBV28 to TRBJ2-2; 7 positions match TRBD2. The CDR3 spans 14 residues. Unmatched junction bases numbered 3, after V lost 2 bases and J lost 6 bases. CDR1 is MDHEN and CDR2 is SYDVKM in the germline V gene. The CDR3 region is CASSLTTSSGELFF. CDR3 DNA: TGTGCCAGCAGTTTAACGACTAGCTCCGGGGAGCTGTTTTTT.

The chain combines TRBV5-6 with TRBJ1-3; 9 bases are a match to TRBD1. This CDR3 has 16 amino acids. CDR1 and CDR2 from the germline V gene are SGHDT and YYEEEE. V was pared by 0 bases and J by 8 bases, with 9 bases of the junction left unmatched. Here the CDR3 reads CASSLGLGQGIDTIYF. The CDR3 DNA reads as TGTGCCAGCAGCTTGGGACTGGGACAGGGTATAGACACCATATATTTT.

This chain links TRBV5-5 with TRBJ2-3, with 9 bases fitting TRBD1. Germline CDR1 reads SGHKS; CDR2 reads YYEKEE (reference sequence). This CDR3 has 14 amino acids. With 7 bases clipped from V and 4 bases from J, the junction kept 7 bases outside the gene matches. CDR3 in DNA: TGTGCCAGCCAAGGGACAGGGTATTCAGATACGCAGTATTTT. This encodes CASQGTGYSDTQYF.

The J gene is TRBJ2-7, the V gene TRBV28; no clear D. The CDR3 totals 11 residues. V lost 6 bases to trimming and J lost 4 bases, with 7 bases between them. Germline CDR1 reads MDHEN; CDR2 reads SYDVKM. The CDR3 protein is CASSRLYEQYF. As DNA, the CDR3 is TGTGCCAGCAGCCGCCTATACGAGCAGTACTTC.

The rearrangement links TRBV18 to TRBJ2-3; 7 bases agree with TRBD2. Trimming at V came to 3 bases and at J to 10 bases, leaving 13 bases not matched to a gene. CDR1 and CDR2 (germline): KGHSH, LQKENI. This CDR3 region has 15 residues. CDR3 sequence: CASSPGLVAQEAQYF. CDR3 coding DNA: TGTGCCAGCTCACCCGGACTAGTGGCCCAGGAGGCGCAGTATTTT.